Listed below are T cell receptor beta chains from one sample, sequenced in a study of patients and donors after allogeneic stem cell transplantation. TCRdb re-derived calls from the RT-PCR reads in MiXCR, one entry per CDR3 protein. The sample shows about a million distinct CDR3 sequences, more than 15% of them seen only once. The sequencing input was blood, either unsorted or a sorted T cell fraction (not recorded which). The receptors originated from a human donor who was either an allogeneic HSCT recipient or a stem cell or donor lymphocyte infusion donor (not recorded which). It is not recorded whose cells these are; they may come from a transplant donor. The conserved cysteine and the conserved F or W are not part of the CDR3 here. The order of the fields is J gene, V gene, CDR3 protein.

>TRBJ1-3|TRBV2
ASSEAQGPKITIY
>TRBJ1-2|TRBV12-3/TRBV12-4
ASSSTRGNPSIYGYT
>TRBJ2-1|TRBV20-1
SARGTGTISGEQF
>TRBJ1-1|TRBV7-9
ASSFSPAAEAF
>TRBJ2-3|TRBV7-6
ASSFFRERTDTQY
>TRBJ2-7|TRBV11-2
ASSRTHQAYEQY
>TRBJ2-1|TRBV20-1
SASRLAPKYNEQF
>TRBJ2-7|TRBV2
ASRGGTPTYEQY
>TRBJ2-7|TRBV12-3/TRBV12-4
ASGGVYEQY
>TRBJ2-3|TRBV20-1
SAGPEDTQY
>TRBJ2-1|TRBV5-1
ASSSEGGWENEQF
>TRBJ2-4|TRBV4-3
ASSQDSLAKNIQY
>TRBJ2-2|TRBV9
ASSETPGRLGTGELF
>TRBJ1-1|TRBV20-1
SASRGRDVRAEAF
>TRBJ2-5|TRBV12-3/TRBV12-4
ASSPTTSRETQY
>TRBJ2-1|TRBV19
ASSGLAGDQQF
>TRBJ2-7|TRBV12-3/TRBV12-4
ASSSTARTGGRYEQY
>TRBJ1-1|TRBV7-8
ASSLGHSGRQNTEAF
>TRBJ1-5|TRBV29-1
SVKDVGGNQPQH
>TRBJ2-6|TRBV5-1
ASSLFQGSGANVLT
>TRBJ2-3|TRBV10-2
ASSGRGAGDTQY
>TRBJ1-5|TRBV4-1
ASSQRQEQPQH
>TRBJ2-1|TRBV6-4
ASSDGTSGNEQF
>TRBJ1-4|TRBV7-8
ASSTRDRLGKLF
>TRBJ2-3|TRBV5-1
ASSLDTGVRGTQY
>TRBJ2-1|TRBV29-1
SVLTSGANNEQF
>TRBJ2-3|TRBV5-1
ASSPSGGLLSYTQY
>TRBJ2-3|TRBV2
ASIGTSGRTDTQY
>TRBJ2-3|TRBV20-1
SPRTSGSTDTQY
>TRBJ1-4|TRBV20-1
SARGDVGEEKLF
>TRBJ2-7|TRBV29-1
SVVLGKASAYEQY
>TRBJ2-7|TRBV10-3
AISDGQIYEQY
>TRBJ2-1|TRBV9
ASSVNMGQGFKSSYNEQF
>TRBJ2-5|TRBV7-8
ASSPRDYHQETQY
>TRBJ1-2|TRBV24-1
ATSPPGQGGGYT
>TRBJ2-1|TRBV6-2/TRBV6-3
ASSHGGYNEQF
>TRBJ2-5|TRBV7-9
ASSPRGAVQTQY
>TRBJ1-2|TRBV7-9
ASSLAQTNYGYT
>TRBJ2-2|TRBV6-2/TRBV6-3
ASSYSGQVESTGELF